The 13 T cell receptor beta chains listed next were all sequenced from one sample in a study of blood T cell repertoires in COVID-19. Assay used: immunoSEQ multiplex PCR; TCRdb lists only in-frame clones, some missing. The sample lists roughly 380,000 clones, approximately 89% occurring once. The sample taken for sequencing was PBMCs or T cells enriched from blood (not recorded which). These receptors were taken from a young man who had recovered from COVID-19.

The sample holds a few counts of this clone. The V gene is TRBV2, the J gene TRBJ1-6; D might be TRBD1 (6 bases). Germline V lookup: CDR1 SNHLY, CDR2 FYNNEI. V was cut by 8 bases and J by 10 bases, with 15 bases left in between. CDR3 size: 13 residues. The CDR3: CASQQGNGSPLHF. CDR3 sequence (DNA): TGTGCCAGCCAACAGGGTAATGGATCACCCCTCCACTTT.

The V call is TRBV30, the J call TRBJ2-5; D gene ambiguous. CDR3 length: 13 amino acids. Trimming removed 1 base at V and 1 base at J, with 7 bases between. The germline V gene encodes CDR1 GTSNPN and CDR2 SVGIG (reference sequence). The CDR3 reads CAWSAQLQETQYF. The CDR3 nucleotides read TGTGCCTGGAGTGCACAGCTCCAAGAGACCCAGTACTTC.

DNA for the CDR3: TGTGCCGCTTCAGACAATCCAACTAATGAAAAACTGTTTTTT. Its protein is CAASDNPTNEKLFF. The chain combines TRBV30 with TRBJ1-4; the D is unclear. The CDR3 totals 14 residues. V was cut by 8 bases and J by 0 bases, with 13 bases left in between. Germline CDR1 and CDR2: GTSNPN and SVGIG (reference sequence). The full variable domain, with the rest looked up from reference TRBV30 and TRBJ1-4, is SQTIHQWPATLVQPVGSPLSLECTVEGTSNPNLYWYRQAAGRGLQLLFYSVGIGQISSEVPQNLSASRPQDRQFILSSKKLLLSDSGFYLCAASDNPTNEKLFFGSGTQLSVL.

A single count supports this clone. The V gene is TRBV11-2, the J gene TRBJ2-5; TRBD1 aligns across 10 bases. The germline V gene encodes CDR1 SGHAT and CDR2 FQNNGV. The CDR3 contains 15 residues. Trimming removed 3 bases from V and 5 bases from J; junction bases left unmatched: 6. DNA of the CDR3: TGTGCCAGCAGCTTGGGGACAGGGGTAGGGGAGACCCAGTACTTC. Translation gives CASSLGTGVGETQYF.

The chain recombines TRBV29-1 with TRBJ2-7; D not resolved. The CDR3 totals 11 residues. Trimming left V 6 bases short and J 4 bases short, with 10 bases between. Germline CDR1 reads SQVTM; CDR2 reads ANQGSEA. The CDR3 DNA reads as TGCAGCGTATCGGTCAGGTACGAGCAGTACTTC. Protein sequence: CSVSVRYEQYF.

The chain combines TRBV5-4 with TRBJ1-2; 8 bases are a match to TRBD1. The CDR3 contains 12 residues. The V gene's germline CDR1 is SGHNT and CDR2 YYREEE (reference sequence). V lost 4 bases and J lost 8; bases outside the gene matches: 4. The CDR3 DNA is TGTGCCAGCAGCCAGGACAGGGACGGCTACACCTTC. It translates to CASSQDRDGYTF.

This chain joins TRBV7-2 and TRBJ2-1; perhaps TRBD2 as D (6 bases). Germline CDR1 SGHTA, CDR2 FQGNSA. Trimming shortened V by 1 base and J by 0 bases, and 7 bases separated the two germline ends. CDR3 length: 15 amino acids. The CDR3 nucleotides are TGTGCCAGCAGCTTAGACGGGGGCTCCTACAATGAGCAGTTCTTC. The encoded protein is CASSLDGGSYNEQFF.

The DNA of the CDR3 is TGTGCCAGCAGCCCGAGAGGTGGACCCCCGGGGGGCAATCAGCCCCAGCATTTT. It is translated as CASSPRGGPPGGNQPQHF. V usage is TRBV9 and J usage is TRBJ1-5, with a possible D match to TRBD1 (5 bases). Germline V CDR1 and CDR2: SGDLS, YYNGEE. The CDR3 is made up of 18 amino acids. V gave up 4 bases and J gave up 2 bases, with 22 bases separating them.

The rearrangement joins TRBV13 to TRBJ2-7; TRBD1 matches at 7 bases. The CDR3 length is 13 residues. The germline CDR1 and CDR2 sequences are PRHDT and FYEKMQ (reference sequence). J gave up 0 bases and V 6 bases, and 2 bases lay outside the gene matches. The CDR3: CASSEGASYEQYF. CDR3 in DNA: TGTGCCAGCAGTGAGGGGGCCTCCTACGAGCAGTACTTC. Full variable domain (rest looked up from reference TRBV13 and TRBJ2-7): AAGVIQSPRHLIKEKRETATLKCYPIPRHDTVYWYQQGPGQDPQFLISFYEKMQSDKGSIPDRFSAQQFSDYHSELNMSSLELGDSALYFCASSEGASYEQYFGPGTRLTVT.

Worth noting for this clone: Compared with germline, one end of the junction differs, possibly owing to a read error. The chain links TRBV2 to TRBJ2-3, with 9 bases fitting TRBD2. In germline, CDR1 is SNHLY, CDR2 FYNNEI. The CDR3 runs to 14 residues. The CDR3 protein is CASREAGGTDTQYF. Written as DNA, the CDR3 is TGTGCCAGCAGGGAAGCGGGGGGAACAGATACGCAGTATTTT.

The chain couples TRBV7-2 to TRBJ1-6; D is uncertain. Germline V gene lookup returns CDR1 SGHTA and CDR2 FQGNSA. Trimming removed 4 bases from V and 4 bases from J, with 5 bases in between. The CDR3 spans 13 residues. The CDR3 bases are TGTGCCAGCAGCTGGGAGTATAATTCACCCCTCCACTTT. Its protein is CASSWEYNSPLHF.

This clone was observed a single time. The identical CDR3 is also encoded by other nucleotide sequences in the sample. The rearrangement links TRBV25-1 to TRBJ1-1; D gene ambiguous. Trimming took off 3 bases at V and 0 bases at J, with 5 bases between the two ends. Germline assignment: CDR1 MGHDK and CDR2 SYGVNS. The CDR3 spans 13 residues. CDR3 sequence (DNA): TGTGCCAGCAGTGAGTATCTGAACACTGAAGCTTTCTTT. Translated: CASSEYLNTEAFF. The full variable domain, with the rest looked up from reference TRBV25-1 and TRBJ1-1, is EADIYQTPRYLVIGTGKKITLECSQTMGHDKMYWYQQDPGMELHLIHYSYGVNSTEKGDLSSESTVSRIRTEHFPLTLESARPSHTSQYLCASSEYLNTEAFFGQGTRLTVV.

Only one count was recorded for this clone. The gene calls are TRBV30 and TRBJ1-6; perhaps TRBD1 as D (5 bases). Germline CDR1 GTSNPN, CDR2 SVGIG (reference sequence). This CDR3 spans 13 amino acids. Trimming left V 0 bases short and J 9 bases short, with 9 bases between. This CDR3 is CAWSVLGGSPLHF. In DNA form, the CDR3 reads TGTGCCTGGAGTGTACTGGGGGGTTCACCCCTCCACTTT.